Below, 22 T cell receptor beta chains from the same sample are listed, as sequenced in a study of blood T cell repertoires in COVID-19. The protocol was immunoSEQ multiplex PCR, while the TCRdb copy is restricted to in-frame clones and leaves out a portion. The table has fewer than 200,000 clones, 70% to 90% seen once; the top ten hold roughly 2.4%. The sample was peripheral blood. These TCRs come from a woman older than 75 with COVID-19, enrolled during active disease.

V and J are TRBV29-1 and TRBJ2-7; D gene ambiguous. V lost 7 bases and J lost 1, with 8 bases in between. The CDR3 extends over 11 amino acids. Per germline, CDR1 SQVTM and CDR2 ANQGSEA. The chain's CDR3 is CSAGGSYEQYF. The CDR3 DNA reads as TGCAGCGCCGGTGGTTCCTACGAGCAGTACTTC.

The rearrangement links TRBV14 to TRBJ2-5; D gene uncertain. Germline V gene lookup returns CDR1 SGHDN and CDR2 FVKESK. V was shortened by 0 bases and J by 9 bases, with 14 bases between the two germline ends. The CDR3 extends over 14 amino acids. The CDR3 here is CASSQEGGYWAQYF. Written as DNA, the CDR3 is TGTGCCAGCAGCCAAGAAGGCGGCTACTGGGCCCAGTACTTC.

The V gene is TRBV29-1, the J gene TRBJ2-2; 9 bases are shared with TRBD2. In germline, CDR1 is SQVTM, CDR2 ANQGSEA. This CDR3 region has 15 residues. V was clipped by 4 bases and J by 8 bases; unmatched bases: 11. DNA of the CDR3: TGCAGCGTTGGCTCGCTAGCGGGAACGTCGGGGGAGCTGTTTTTT. Translating gives CSVGSLAGTSGELFF.

The gene calls are TRBV4-3 and TRBJ2-1, with D perhaps matching TRBD1 (5 bases). The CDR3 is made up of 17 amino acids. The germline V gene has CDR1 LGHNA and CDR2 YSLEER. V dropped 1 base and J dropped 7 bases, with 20 bases sitting between them. CDR3 protein: CASSQVTLSAGLNEQFF. The CDR3 DNA follows: TGCGCCAGCAGCCAAGTCACGTTAAGCGCAGGGCTGAATGAGCAGTTCTTC.

The genes are TRBV10-3 and TRBJ1-3, with 8 positions matching TRBD1. Losses at the gene ends were 9 bases for V and 4 bases for J; bases not matched to a gene: 11. This CDR3 comprises 15 residues. The germline V gene encodes CDR1 ENHRY and CDR2 SYGVKD. The CDR3 coding sequence is TGTGCCATTGCCAGACAGGGGTTGGAAGGAAACACCATATATTTT. It is translated as CAIARQGLEGNTIYF.

The gene calls are TRBV28 and TRBJ1-5, with D perhaps TRBD1 (5 bases). The ends were cut back, 5 bases at V and 3 bases at J, with 14 bases in the middle. Germline V gives CDR1 MDHEN, CDR2 SYDVKM. This CDR3 comprises 15 residues. The DNA for the CDR3 is TGTGCCAGCAGTGGGGCAGGGTACGTCAATCAGCCCCAGCATTTT. Residues: CASSGAGYVNQPQHF.

The V and J genes are TRBV7-3 and TRBJ2-3, with a weak D call TRBD2 (6 bases). CDR1 and CDR2 from the germline V gene are SGHTA and FQGTGA. The V end was cut by 1 base, the J end by 4 bases, with 12 bases between. This CDR3 has 15 amino acids. The CDR3 region has the DNA TGTGCCAGCAGCTTAAATACCAGGGAGGCAGATACGCAGTATTTT. Translating it yields CASSLNTREADTQYF.

The chain recombines TRBV7-8 with TRBJ2-1; TRBD2 aligns across 8 bases. The CDR3 runs 15 residues. The germline gives CDR1 SGHVS, CDR2 FQNEAQ. V lost 4 bases to trimming and J lost 7 bases; unmatched junction nucleotides: 9. The CDR3 sequence: CASSSRREGGNEQFF. The DNA for the CDR3 is TGTGCCAGCAGCTCCCGACGGGAGGGGGGAAATGAGCAGTTCTTC.

The rearrangement joins TRBV10-3 to TRBJ1-2, with D unresolved. Germline V gene sequence: CDR1 ENHRY, CDR2 SYGVKD. The CDR3 loop spans 14 amino acids. The V and J ends lost 3 bases and 2 bases respectively, with 10 bases between them. In DNA form, the CDR3 reads TGTGCCATCAGTGAAGGCCGACTAAACTATGGCTACACCTTC. Protein: CAISEGRLNYGYTF.

This clone was observed a few times. The chain has TRBV6-5 and TRBJ1-2; possibly TRBD1 for D (6 bases). The V end lost 8 bases, the J end lost 0 bases, and 13 bases lay between the germline ends. The V gene's germline CDR1 is MNHEY and CDR2 SVGAGI. The CDR3 is made up of 14 amino acids. CDR3 loop: CASRRAGANYGYTF. The CDR3 bases are TGTGCCAGCCGACGGGCAGGGGCTAACTATGGCTACACCTTC.

The chain employs TRBV28 and TRBJ1-2; D gene unclear. Trimming pared 1 base from V and 6 bases from J, leaving 6 bases between. Germline V gives CDR1 MDHEN, CDR2 SYDVKM. The CDR3 spans 12 residues. The CDR3 loop is CASSLSTHGYTF. CDR3 DNA: TGTGCCAGCAGTTTATCTACGCATGGCTACACCTTC.

This clone was seen only a few times. The J gene is TRBJ1-4, the V gene TRBV6-4; the D gene is possibly TRBD1 (5 bases). V shed 4 bases and J shed 7 bases, with 10 bases lying between them. The germline CDR1 and CDR2 sequences are MRHNA and SNTAGT. The CDR3 spans 13 residues. The CDR3 loop is CASSGNRGEKLFF. CDR3 in DNA: TGTGCCAGCAGTGGAAATAGGGGTGAAAAACTGTTTTTT.

This sequence joins TRBV5-1 and TRBJ1-6; D is perhaps TRBD1 (5 bases). Per germline, CDR1 SGHRS and CDR2 YFSETQ. V lost 2 bases and J 7 bases, leaving 13 bases between the germline ends. The CDR3 loop spans 15 amino acids. The CDR3: CASSFGDRLNSPLHF. The CDR3 region has the DNA TGCGCCAGCAGCTTCGGTGACAGACTGAATTCACCCCTCCACTTT.

This chain connects TRBV7-9 to TRBJ2-3; the D is unclear. V was clipped by 4 bases and J by 9 bases, with 23 bases between them. The germline V gene encodes CDR1 SEHNR and CDR2 FQNEAQ (reference sequence). The CDR3 spans 16 residues. DNA for the CDR3: TGTGCCAGCAGCTCATCCAAGGCTCCAGAGGTCTTAACGCAGTATTTT. Its translation: CASSSSKAPEVLTQYF.

This chain joins TRBV6-2 or TRBV6-3 and TRBJ2-1, with 8 nucleotides matching TRBD1. V shed 4 bases, J shed 2 bases, and the junction held 13 bases outside the gene matches. Germline loops: CDR1 MNHEY, CDR2 SVGEGT. The CDR3 is 18 residues long. The CDR3 loop is CASSSPGQVNTPYNEQFF. CDR3 DNA: TGTGCCAGCAGTTCTCCGGGACAGGTTAATACCCCCTACAATGAGCAGTTCTTC.

This clone was seen once. The chain links TRBV7-2 to TRBJ2-1; D is undetermined. CDR1 and CDR2 (germline): SGHTA, FQGNSA. The CDR3 has 15 residues. V was shortened by 1 base and J by 9 bases, with 16 bases between the two germline ends. The CDR3 reads CASSLDWSRNGEQFF. CDR3 sequence (DNA): TGTGCCAGCAGCTTAGATTGGAGTCGGAACGGTGAGCAGTTCTTC.

This rearrangement joins TRBV5-6 to TRBJ2-3, with 10 bases identical to TRBD1. The CDR3 is 16 amino acids. J lost 7 bases, V lost 3 bases, and 11 bases had no gene match. The germline V gene encodes CDR1 SGHDT and CDR2 YYEEEE. The CDR3: CASSSNRDRGLNTQYF. The CDR3 DNA reads TGTGCCAGCAGCTCAAATCGGGACAGGGGATTGAATACGCAGTATTTT.

The chain employs TRBV28 and TRBJ2-7, with 11 bases matching TRBD2. Unmatched junction bases numbered 16, after V lost 5 bases and J lost 10 bases. There are 16 residues in the CDR3. Germline V lookup: CDR1 MDHEN, CDR2 SYDVKM. The CDR3 sequence: CASSTPHLAGGRTQYF. The CDR3, as DNA: TGTGCCAGCAGTACACCGCACCTAGCGGGAGGTAGGACTCAGTACTTC.

This chain uses TRBV3-1 (or the pseudogene TRBV3-2) with TRBJ1-1; 7 bases match TRBD1. The CDR3 contains 13 residues. CDR1 LGHDT and CDR2 YNNKEL come from the germline V gene (reference sequence). The J segment lost 9 bases and the V segment lost 1 base, leaving 5 bases of the junction unmatched. CDR3 nucleotides: TGTGCCAGCAGCCAAGGGAGGGGGCGGCAAGCTTTCTTT. This sequence encodes CASSQGRGRQAFF.

In this sample, this clone turned up once. The V call is TRBV6-2 or TRBV6-3, the J call TRBJ1-1; D is uncertain. V lost 2 bases and J 1 base, leaving 5 bases between the germline ends. Germline V gives CDR1 MNHEY, CDR2 SVGEGT. The CDR3 contains 13 residues. The CDR3 nucleotides are TGTGCCAGCAGTTACGGCCGGAACACTGAAGCTTTCTTT. It codes for CASSYGRNTEAFF.

The gene calls are TRBV7-2 and TRBJ1-2; TRBD1 agrees at 8 bases. CDR1 is SGHTA and CDR2 is FQGNSA in the germline V gene. V was pared by 2 bases and J by 6 bases, with 8 bases of the junction left unmatched. The CDR3 totals 15 residues. The CDR3 region is CASSLTLTGGDGYTF. CDR3 nucleotides: TGTGCCAGCAGCTTAACCCTCACAGGGGGGGATGGCTACACCTTC.

The CDR3 loop reads CASSQDLGGSGPYEQYF. In DNA form, the CDR3 reads TGCGCCAGCAGCCAAGATCTTGGGGGGTCGGGACCATACGAGCAGTACTTC. The chain recombines TRBV4-1 with TRBJ2-7, with D perhaps matching TRBD2 (6 bases). This CDR3 region has 17 residues. Trimming removed 0 bases at V and 4 bases at J, with 19 bases between. CDR1 MGHRA and CDR2 YSYEKL come from the germline V gene.